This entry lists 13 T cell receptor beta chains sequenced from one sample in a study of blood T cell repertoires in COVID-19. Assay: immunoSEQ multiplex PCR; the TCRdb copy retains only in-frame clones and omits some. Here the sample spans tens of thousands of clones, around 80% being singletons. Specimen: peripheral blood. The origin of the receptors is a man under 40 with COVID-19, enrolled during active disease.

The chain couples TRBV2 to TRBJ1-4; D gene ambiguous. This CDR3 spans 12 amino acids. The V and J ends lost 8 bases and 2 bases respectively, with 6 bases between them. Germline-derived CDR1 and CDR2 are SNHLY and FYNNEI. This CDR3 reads CASAGTNEKLFF. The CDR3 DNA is TGTGCCAGCGCAGGCACTAATGAAAAACTGTTTTTT. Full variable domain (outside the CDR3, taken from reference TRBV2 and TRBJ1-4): EPEVTQTPSHQVTQMGQEVILRCVPISNHLYFYWYRQILGQKVEFLVSFYNNEISEKSEIFDDQFSVERPDGSNFTLKIRSTKLEDSAMYFCASAGTNEKLFFGSGTQLSVL.

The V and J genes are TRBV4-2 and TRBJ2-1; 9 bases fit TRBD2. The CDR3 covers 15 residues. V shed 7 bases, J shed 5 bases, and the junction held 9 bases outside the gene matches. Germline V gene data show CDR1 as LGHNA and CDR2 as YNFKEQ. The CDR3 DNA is TGTGCCAGCACCTCCCGAGCGGGAGGAGACAATGAGCAGTTCTTC. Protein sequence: CASTSRAGGDNEQFF.

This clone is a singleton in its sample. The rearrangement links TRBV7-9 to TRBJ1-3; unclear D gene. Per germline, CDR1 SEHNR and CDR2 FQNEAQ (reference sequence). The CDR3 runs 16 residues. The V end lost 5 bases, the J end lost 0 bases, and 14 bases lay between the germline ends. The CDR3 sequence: CASSEVEGLSGNTIYF. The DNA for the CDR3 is TGTGCCAGCAGCGAGGTCGAAGGCCTCTCTGGAAACACCATATATTTT.

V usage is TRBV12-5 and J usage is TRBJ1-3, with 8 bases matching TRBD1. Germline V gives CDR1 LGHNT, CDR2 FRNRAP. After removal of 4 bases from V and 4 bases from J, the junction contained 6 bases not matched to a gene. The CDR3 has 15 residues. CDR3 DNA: TGTGCTAGTGGTTCGGGGGACAGGTGGGGAAACACCATATATTTT. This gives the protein CASGSGDRWGNTIYF.

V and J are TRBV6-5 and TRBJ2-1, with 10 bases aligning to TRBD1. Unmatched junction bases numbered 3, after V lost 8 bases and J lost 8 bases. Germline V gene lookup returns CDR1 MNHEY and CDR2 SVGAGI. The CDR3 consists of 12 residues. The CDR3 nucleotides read TGTGCCAGCCAGGACAGGGGGGATGAGCAGTTCTTC. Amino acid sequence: CASQDRGDEQFF.

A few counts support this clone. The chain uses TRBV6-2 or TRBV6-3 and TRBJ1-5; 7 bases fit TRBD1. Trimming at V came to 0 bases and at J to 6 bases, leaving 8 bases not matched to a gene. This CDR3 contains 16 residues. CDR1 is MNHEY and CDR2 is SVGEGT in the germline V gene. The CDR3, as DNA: TGTGCCAGCAGTTACTCGGCTCCAGGGGGAGGTCAGCCCCAGCATTTT. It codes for CASSYSAPGGGQPQHF.

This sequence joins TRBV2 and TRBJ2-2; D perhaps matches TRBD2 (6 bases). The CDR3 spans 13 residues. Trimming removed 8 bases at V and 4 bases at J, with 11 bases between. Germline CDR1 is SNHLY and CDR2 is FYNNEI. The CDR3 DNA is TGTGCCAGCCGACTAGAGAGCACCGGGGAGCTGTTTTTT. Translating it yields CASRLESTGELFF.

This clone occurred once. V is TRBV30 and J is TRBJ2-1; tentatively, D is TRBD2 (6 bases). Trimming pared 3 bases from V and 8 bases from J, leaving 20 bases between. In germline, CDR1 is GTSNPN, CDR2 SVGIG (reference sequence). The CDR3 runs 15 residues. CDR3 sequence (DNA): TGTGCCTGGAGCCCGGGGGTAGCCATGGTTCATGAGCAGTTCTTC. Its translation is CAWSPGVAMVHEQFF.

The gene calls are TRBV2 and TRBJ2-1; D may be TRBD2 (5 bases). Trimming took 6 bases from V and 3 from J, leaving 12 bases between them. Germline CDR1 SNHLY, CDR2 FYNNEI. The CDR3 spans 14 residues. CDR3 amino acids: CASSGLADYNEQFF. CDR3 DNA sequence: TGTGCCAGCAGCGGTCTAGCAGACTACAATGAGCAGTTCTTC.

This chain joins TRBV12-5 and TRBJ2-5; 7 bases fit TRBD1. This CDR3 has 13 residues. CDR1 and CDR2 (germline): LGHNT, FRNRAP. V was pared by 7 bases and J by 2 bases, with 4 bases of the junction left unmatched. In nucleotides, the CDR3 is TGTGCTAGTGCTACAGGGGTTCAAGAGACCCAGTACTTC. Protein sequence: CASATGVQETQYF. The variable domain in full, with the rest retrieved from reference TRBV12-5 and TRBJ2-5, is DARVTQTPRHKVTEMGQEVTMRCQPILGHNTVFWYRQTMMQGLELLAYFRNRAPLDDSGMPKDRFSAEMPDATLATLKIQPSEPRDSAVYFCASATGVQETQYFGPGTRLLVL.

This CDR3 reads CATSDPGQLTDTQYF. The CDR3 DNA follows: TGTGCCACCAGTGATCCCGGACAGCTCACAGATACGCAGTATTTT. The chain is built from TRBV24-1 and TRBJ2-3, with D possibly being TRBD1 (6 bases). Germline V gene sequence: CDR1 KGHDR, CDR2 SFDVKD. The CDR3 runs to 15 residues. V was trimmed by 3 bases and J by 2 bases, leaving 11 bases between them.

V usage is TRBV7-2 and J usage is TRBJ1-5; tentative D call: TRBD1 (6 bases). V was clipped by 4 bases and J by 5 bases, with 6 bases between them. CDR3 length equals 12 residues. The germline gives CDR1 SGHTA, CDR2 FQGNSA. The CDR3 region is CASSWTDQPQHF. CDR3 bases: TGTGCCAGCAGCTGGACAGATCAGCCCCAGCATTTT.

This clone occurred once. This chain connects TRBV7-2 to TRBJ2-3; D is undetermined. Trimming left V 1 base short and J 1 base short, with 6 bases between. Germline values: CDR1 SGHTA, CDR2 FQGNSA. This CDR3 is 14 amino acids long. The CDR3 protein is CASSLDYGTDTQYF. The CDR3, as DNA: TGTGCCAGCAGCTTAGATTATGGCACAGATACGCAGTATTTT. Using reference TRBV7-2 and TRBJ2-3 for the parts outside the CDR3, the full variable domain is GAGVSQSPSNKVTEKGKDVELRCDPISGHTALYWYRQSLGQGLEFLIYFQGNSAPDKSGLPSDRFSAERTGGSVSTLTIQRTQQEDSAVYLCASSLDYGTDTQYFGPGTRLTVL.